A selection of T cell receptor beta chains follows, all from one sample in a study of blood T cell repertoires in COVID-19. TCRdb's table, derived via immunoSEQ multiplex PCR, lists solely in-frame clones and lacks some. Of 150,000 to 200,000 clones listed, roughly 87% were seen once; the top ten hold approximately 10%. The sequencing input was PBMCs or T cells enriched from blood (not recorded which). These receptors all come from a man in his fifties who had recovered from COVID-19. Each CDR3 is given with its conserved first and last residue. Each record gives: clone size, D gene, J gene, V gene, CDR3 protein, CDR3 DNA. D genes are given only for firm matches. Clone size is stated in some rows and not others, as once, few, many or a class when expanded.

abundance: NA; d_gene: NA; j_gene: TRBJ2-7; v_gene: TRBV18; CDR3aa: CASSPKEGSSYEQYF; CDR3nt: TGTGCCAGCTCACCGAAGGAGGGATCCTCCTACGAGCAGTACTTC
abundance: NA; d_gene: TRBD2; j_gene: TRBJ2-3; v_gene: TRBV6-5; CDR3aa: CASTRLAGGTDTQYF; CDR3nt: TGTGCCAGCACCAGACTAGCGGGGGGCACAGATACGCAGTATTTT
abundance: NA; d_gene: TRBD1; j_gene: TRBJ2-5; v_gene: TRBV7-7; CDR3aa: CASARIRQGYQETQYF; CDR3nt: TGTGCTAGCGCCCGCATTCGACAGGGGTACCAAGAGACCCAGTACTTC
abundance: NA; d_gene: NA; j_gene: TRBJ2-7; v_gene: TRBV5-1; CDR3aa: CASSFTWGDSYEQYF; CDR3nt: TGCGCCAGCAGCTTTACATGGGGGGACTCCTACGAGCAGTACTTC
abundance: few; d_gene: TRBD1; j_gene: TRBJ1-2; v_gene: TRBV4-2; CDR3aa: CASSQDTGGPLGYTF; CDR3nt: TGTGCCAGCAGCCAGGATACAGGGGGCCCCTTGGGCTACACCTTC
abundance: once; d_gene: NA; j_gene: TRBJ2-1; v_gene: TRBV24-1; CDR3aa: CATSERDREQFF; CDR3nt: TGTGCCACCAGTGAGCGTGACAGGGAGCAGTTCTTC
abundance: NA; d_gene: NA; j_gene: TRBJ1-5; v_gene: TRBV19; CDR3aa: CASSTGDPNQPQHF; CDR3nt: TGTGCCAGTAGTACGGGAGACCCCAATCAGCCCCAGCATTTT
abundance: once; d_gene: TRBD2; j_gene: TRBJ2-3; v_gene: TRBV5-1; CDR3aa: CASTRLAGDDTQYF; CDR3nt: TGCGCCAGTACCCGACTAGCGGGGGATGATACGCAGTATTTT
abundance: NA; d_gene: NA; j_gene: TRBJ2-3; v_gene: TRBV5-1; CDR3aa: CASSSEGSTDTQYF; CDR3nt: TGCGCCAGCAGCTCCGAGGGAAGCACAGATACGCAGTATTTT
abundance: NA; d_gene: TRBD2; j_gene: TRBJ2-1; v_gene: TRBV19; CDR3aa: CASRRTSGSHEQFF; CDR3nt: TGTGCCAGTAGAAGGACTAGCGGGAGCCATGAGCAGTTCTTC
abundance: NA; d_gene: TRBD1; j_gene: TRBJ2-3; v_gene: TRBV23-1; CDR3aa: CASSCADRETDTQYF; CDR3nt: TGCGCCAGCAGTTGCGCGGACAGGGAGACAGATACGCAGTATTTT
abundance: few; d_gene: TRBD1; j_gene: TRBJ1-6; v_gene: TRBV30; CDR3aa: CAWSRQGPYNSPLHF; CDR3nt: TGTGCCTGGAGTCGACAGGGTCCCTATAATTCACCCCTCCACTTT
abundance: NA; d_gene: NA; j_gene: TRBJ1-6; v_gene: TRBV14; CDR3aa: CASSPYGGYNSPLHF; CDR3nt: TGTGCCAGCAGCCCCTACGGGGGATATAATTCACCCCTCCACTTT
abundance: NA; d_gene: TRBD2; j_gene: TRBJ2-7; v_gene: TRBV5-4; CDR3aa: CASSRTSAPSYEQYF; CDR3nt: TGTGCCAGCAGCAGAACTAGCGCCCCTTCCTACGAGCAGTACTTC
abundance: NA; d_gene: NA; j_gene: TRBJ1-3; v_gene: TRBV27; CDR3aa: CASSLGRGLGNTIYF; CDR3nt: TGTGCCAGCAGTTTGGGCAGGGGATTAGGGAACACCATATATTTT
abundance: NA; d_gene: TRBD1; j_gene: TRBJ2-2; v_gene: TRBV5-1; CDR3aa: CASTRSGTGQTGELFF; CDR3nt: TGCGCCAGCACCCGATCCGGGACAGGGCAAACCGGGGAGCTGTTTTTT
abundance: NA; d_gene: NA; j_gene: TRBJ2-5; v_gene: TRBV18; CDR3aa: CASSLNQETQYF; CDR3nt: TGTGCCAGCTCACTAAACCAAGAGACCCAGTACTTC
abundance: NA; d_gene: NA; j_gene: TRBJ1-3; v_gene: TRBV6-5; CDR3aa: CASNYGLNSGNTIYF; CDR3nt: TGTGCCAGCAACTACGGACTGAACTCTGGAAACACCATATATTTT
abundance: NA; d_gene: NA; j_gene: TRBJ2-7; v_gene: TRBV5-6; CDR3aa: CASSYRQEIYEQYF; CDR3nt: TGTGCCAGCAGCTACCGACAGGAGATCTACGAGCAGTACTTC
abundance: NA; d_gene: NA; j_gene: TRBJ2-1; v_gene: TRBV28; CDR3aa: CASSPRLGAGEQFF; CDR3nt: TGTGCCAGCAGTCCCAGACTGGGAGCGGGTGAGCAGTTCTTC
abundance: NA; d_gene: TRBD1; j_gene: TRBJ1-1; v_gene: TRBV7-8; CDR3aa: CASSSQGAMNTEAFF; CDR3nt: TGTGCCAGCAGCTCTCAGGGGGCAATGAACACTGAAGCTTTCTTT
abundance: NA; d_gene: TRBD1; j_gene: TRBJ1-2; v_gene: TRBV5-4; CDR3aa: CASSVGQGAYGYTF; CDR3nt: TGTGCCAGCAGCGTGGGACAGGGGGCCTACGGCTACACCTTC
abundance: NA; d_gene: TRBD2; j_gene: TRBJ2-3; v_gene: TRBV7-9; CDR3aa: CASSPRSLAGGHSTDTQYF; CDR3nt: TGTGCCAGCAGCCCCCGTTCTCTAGCGGGAGGGCATAGCACAGATACGCAGTATTTT
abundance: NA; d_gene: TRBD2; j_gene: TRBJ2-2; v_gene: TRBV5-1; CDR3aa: CASSYRLAGNTGELFF; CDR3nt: TGCGCCAGCAGCTATAGACTAGCGGGAAACACCGGGGAGCTGTTTTTT
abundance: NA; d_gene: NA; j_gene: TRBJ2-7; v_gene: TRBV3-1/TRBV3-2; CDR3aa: CASSPWASYEQYF; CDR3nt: TGTGCCAGCAGCCCCTGGGCCTCCTACGAGCAGTACTTC
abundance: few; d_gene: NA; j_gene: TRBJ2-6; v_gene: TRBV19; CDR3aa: CASSTAISGANVLTF; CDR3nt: TGTGCCAGCTCGACAGCCATCTCTGGGGCCAACGTCCTGACTTTC
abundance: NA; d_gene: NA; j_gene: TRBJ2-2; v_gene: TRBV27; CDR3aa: CASTRGGAGTGELFF; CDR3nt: TGTGCCAGCACCAGAGGGGGGGCGGGCACCGGGGAGCTGTTTTTT
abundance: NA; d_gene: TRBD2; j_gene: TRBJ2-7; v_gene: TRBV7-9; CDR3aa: CASSPLGGKDEQYF; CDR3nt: TGTGCCAGCAGCCCCTTGGGGGGGAAGGACGAGCAGTACTTC
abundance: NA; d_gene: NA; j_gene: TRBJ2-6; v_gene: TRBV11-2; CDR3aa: CASSPDSSGANVLTF; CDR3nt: TGTGCCAGCAGCCCTGACAGCTCTGGGGCCAACGTCCTGACTTTC
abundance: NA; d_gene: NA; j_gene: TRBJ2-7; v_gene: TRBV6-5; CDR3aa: CASLVGWGAYEQYF; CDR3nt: TGTGCCAGCTTAGTGGGTTGGGGCGCCTACGAGCAGTACTTC
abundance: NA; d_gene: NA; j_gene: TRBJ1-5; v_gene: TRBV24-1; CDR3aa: CATSDFVGSNQPQHF; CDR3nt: TGTGCCACCAGTGATTTCGTGGGCAGCAATCAGCCCCAGCATTTT
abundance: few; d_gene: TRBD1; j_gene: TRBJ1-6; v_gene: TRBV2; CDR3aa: CASSGTGGNSPLHF; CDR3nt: TGTGCCAGCAGTGGGACAGGGGGGAATTCACCCCTCCACTTT
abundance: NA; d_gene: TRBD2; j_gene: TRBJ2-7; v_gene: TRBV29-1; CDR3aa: CSARLAGPYEQYF; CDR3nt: TGCAGCGCCAGATTAGCGGGACCCTACGAGCAGTACTTC
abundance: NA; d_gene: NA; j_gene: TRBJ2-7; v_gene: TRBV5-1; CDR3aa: CASSLVGTTGSYEQYF; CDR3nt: TGCGCCAGCAGCTTGGTAGGGACAACTGGCTCCTACGAGCAGTACTTC
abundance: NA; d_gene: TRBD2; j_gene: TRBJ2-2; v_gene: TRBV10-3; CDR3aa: CAISPTSGVNTGELFF; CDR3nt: TGTGCCATCAGCCCCACTAGCGGGGTAAACACCGGGGAGCTGTTTTTT
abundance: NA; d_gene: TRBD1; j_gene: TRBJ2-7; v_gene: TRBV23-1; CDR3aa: CASRPPGQGNYEQYF; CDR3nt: TGCGCCAGCAGGCCGCCGGGACAGGGGAATTACGAGCAGTACTTC
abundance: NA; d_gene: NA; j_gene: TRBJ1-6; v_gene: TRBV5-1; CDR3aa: CASSLETTTRQVF; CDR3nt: TGCGCCAGCAGCTTGGAAACTACAACTAGACAGGTCTTT
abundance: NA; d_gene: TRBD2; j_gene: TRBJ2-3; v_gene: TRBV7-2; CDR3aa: CASSARGGRGLTDTQYF; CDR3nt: TGTGCCAGCAGCGCTAGGGGCGGGAGAGGGTTAACAGATACGCAGTATTTT
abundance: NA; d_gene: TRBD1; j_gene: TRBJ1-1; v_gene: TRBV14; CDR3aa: CASSRTGWNTEAFF; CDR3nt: TGTGCCAGCAGCCGGACAGGGTGGAACACTGAAGCTTTCTTT
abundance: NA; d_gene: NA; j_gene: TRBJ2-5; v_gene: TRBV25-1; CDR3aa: CASSGTQKETQYF; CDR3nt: TGTGCCAGCAGCGGGACTCAGAAAGAGACCCAGTACTTC
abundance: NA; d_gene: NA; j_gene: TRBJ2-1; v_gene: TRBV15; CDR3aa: CATSRALDEQFF; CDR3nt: TGTGCCACCAGCAGAGCTCTAGATGAGCAGTTCTTC
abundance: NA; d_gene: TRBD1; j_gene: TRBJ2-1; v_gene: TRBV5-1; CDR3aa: CASSLAGGMWNEQFF; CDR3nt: TGCGCCAGCAGCTTGGCAGGGGGTATGTGGAATGAGCAGTTCTTC
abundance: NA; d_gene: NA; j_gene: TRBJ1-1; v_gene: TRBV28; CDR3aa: CASSFPGGENTEAFF; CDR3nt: TGTGCCAGCAGTTTTCCGGGGGGAGAGAACACTGAAGCTTTCTTT
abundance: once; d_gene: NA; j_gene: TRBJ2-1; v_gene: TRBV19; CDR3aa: CASRIDRSSYNEQFF; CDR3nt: TGTGCCAGTAGGATCGACAGAAGCTCCTACAATGAGCAGTTCTTC
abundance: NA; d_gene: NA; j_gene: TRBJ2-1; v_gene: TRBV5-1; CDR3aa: CASSLARGAYPRRDNEQFF; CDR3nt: TGCGCCAGCAGCTTGGCCCGGGGGGCTTATCCGCGGCGGGACAATGAGCAGTTCTTC
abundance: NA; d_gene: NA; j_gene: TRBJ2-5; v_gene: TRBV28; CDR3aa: CASSERQPETQYF; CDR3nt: TGTGCCAGCAGCGAAAGACAGCCCGAGACCCAGTACTTC
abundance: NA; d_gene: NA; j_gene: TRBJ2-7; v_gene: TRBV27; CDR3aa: CASSLTPLSAGTYEQYF; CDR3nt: TGTGCCAGCAGTTTAACCCCCTTGTCGGCCGGGACCTACGAGCAGTACTTC
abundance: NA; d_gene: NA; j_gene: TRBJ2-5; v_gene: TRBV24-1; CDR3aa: CATSLGGETQYF; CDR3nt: TGTGCCACCAGTTTAGGGGGTGAGACCCAGTACTTC
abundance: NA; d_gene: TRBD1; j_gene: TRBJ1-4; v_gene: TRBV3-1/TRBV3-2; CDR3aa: CASSLRTGRLWEKLFF; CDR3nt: TGTGCCAGCTCTCTCCGGACAGGGAGGCTTTGGGAAAAACTGTTTTTT
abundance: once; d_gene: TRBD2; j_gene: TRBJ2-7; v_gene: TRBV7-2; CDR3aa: CASSLTTLAGAAYEQYF; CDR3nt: TGTGCCAGCAGCTTAACCACGCTAGCGGGGGCCGCCTACGAGCAGTACTTC